The TCR beta chain under discussion was sequenced for a study of shared clonotypes between healthy human individuals. The data were produced by immunoSEQ multiplex PCR, yet TCRdb's version contains in-frame clones alone and is incomplete. The sample yields some 2 million clones, approximately 95% seen once. Germline CDR1 is MNHEY and CDR2 is SVGAGI. The CDR3 is 15 amino acids. The V gene lost 0 bases and the J gene lost 6 bases, with 15 bases spanning the gap. Study-level results: In having few donors, the study represented limited genetic and exposure-history diversity. Naive subsets, compared against memory subsets, generally had larger estimated richness values.

Subsets obtained from CD4+ cells comprised CD45RA+ naive and CD45RA-negative memory cells. Regarding this clone: Antigen unknown.

The receptor comes from a man younger than 35 in good health. This chain links TRBV6-5 with TRBJ2-7, with D unclear. The sequenced sample was naive CD4+ T cells sorted from blood. The subset is: CD45RA+ positively selected. CDR3 in amino acids: CASSYSTRFLTEQYF. The CDR3 coding sequence is TGTGCCAGCAGTTACTCGACGAGGTTTCTGACCGAGCAGTACTTC.